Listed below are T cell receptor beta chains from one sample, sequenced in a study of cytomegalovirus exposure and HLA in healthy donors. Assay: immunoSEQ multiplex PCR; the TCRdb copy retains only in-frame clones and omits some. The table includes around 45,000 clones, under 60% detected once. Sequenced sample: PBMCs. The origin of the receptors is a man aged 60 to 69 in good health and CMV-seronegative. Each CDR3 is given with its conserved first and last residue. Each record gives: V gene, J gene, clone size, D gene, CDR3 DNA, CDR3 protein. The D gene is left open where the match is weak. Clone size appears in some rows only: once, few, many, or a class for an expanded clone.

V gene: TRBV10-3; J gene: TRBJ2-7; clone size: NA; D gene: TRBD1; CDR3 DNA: TGTGCCACCGGACCGGGACAGCAATACGAGCAGTACTTC; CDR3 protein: CATGPGQQYEQYF
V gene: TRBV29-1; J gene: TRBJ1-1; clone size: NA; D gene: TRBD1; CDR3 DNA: TGCAGCACCAACAGGGGGGACACTGAAGCTTTCTTT; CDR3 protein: CSTNRGDTEAFF
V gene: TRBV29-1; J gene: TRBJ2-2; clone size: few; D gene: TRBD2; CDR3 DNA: TGCAGCGTTGAAGATCGGTTAGCGGGAATCGGGGAGCTGTTTTTT; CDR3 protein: CSVEDRLAGIGELFF
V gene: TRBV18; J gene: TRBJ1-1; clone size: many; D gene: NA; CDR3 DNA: TGTGCCAGCTCACCACCGGGCAGGGATACTGAAGCTTTCTTT; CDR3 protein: CASSPPGRDTEAFF
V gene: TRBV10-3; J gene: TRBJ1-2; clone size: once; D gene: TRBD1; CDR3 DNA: TGTGCCATCAGTGTAGAGGGGGCCAGAGGCTACACCTTC; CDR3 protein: CAISVEGARGYTF
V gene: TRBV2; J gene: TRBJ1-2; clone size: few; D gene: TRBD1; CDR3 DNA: TGTGCCAGCAGTCGGAGGACAGGGGATGGCTACACCTTC; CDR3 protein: CASSRRTGDGYTF
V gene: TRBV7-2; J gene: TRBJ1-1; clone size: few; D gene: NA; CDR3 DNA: TGTGCCAGCAGCCCCCTGGCTTTCTTT; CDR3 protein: CASSPLAFF
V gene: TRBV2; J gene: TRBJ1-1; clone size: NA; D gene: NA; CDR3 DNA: TGTGCCAGCGTGAGAGGACCGGGATTTAGCTGGAACACTGAAGCTTTCTTT; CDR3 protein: CASVRGPGFSWNTEAFF
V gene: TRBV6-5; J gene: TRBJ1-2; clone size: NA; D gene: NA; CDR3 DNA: TGTGCCAGCAGTTACTCCGATCGGGGGGACTATGGCTACACCTTC; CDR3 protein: CASSYSDRGDYGYTF
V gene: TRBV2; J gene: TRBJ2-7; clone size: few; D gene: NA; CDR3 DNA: TGTGCCAGCAGTGAAGCGCGGGACGCCTCCTACGAGCAGTACTTC; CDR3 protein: CASSEARDASYEQYF
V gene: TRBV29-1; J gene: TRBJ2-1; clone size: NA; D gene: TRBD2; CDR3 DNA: TGCAGCGTTGAGGGACTAGCGGGAGGGGTGAATGAGCAGTTCTTC; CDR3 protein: CSVEGLAGGVNEQFF
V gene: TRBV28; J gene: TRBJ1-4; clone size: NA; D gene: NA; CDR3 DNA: TGTGCCAGCAGTTTAAGCTGGCGGGGGAAGGATGAAAAACTGTTTTTT; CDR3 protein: CASSLSWRGKDEKLFF
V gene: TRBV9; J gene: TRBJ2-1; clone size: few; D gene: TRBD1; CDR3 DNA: TGTGCCAGCAGCGTGTACCCAAAACGGGACAGGGGGTTGAGCAATGAGCAGTTCTTC; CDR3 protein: CASSVYPKRDRGLSNEQFF
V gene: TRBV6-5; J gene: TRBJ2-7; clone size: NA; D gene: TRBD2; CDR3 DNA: TGTGCCAGCAGATTTCTAGCGGGAGTCCCCCACGAGCAGTACTTC; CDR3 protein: CASRFLAGVPHEQYF
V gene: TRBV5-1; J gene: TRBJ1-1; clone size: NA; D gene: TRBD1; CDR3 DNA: TGCGCCAGCAGCCTGGGGACAGGGGACACTGAAGCTTTCTTT; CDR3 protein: CASSLGTGDTEAFF
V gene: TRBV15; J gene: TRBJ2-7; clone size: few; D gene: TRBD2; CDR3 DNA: TGTGCCACCAGCAGAGACGGTAGCGGGAGTTACGAGCAGTACTTC; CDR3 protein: CATSRDGSGSYEQYF
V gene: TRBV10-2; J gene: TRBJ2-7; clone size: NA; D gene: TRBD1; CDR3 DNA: TGCGCCAGCGCCCGACAGGGCAACTACGAGCAGTACTTC; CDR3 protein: CASARQGNYEQYF
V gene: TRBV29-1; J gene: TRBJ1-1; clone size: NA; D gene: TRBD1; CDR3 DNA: TGCAGCGTTGAGGGGGACAGGGGAGGCACTGAAGCTTTCTTT; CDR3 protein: CSVEGDRGGTEAFF
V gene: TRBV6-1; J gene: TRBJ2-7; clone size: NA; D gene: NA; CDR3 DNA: TGTGCCAGCAGTGGCGTCTACGAGCAGTACTTC; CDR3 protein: CASSGVYEQYF
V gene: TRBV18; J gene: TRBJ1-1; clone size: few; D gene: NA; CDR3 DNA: TGTGCCAGCTCACCACCCGGGACAATTGTAAGGAACACTGAAGCTTTCTTT; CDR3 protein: CASSPPGTIVRNTEAFF
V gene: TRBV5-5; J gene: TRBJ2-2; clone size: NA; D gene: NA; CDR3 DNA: TGTGCCAGCAGCCGTCCCACCGGGGAGCTGTTTTTT; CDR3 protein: CASSRPTGELFF
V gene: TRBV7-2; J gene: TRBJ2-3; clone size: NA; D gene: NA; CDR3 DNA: TGTGCCAGCAGCTCCGGACAAAGGGATACGCAGTATTTT; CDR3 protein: CASSSGQRDTQYF
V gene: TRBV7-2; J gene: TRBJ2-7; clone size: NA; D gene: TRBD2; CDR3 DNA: TGTGCCAGCAGCTTAGGTACGCTAGCGGGGGACCCTTACGAGCAGTACTTC; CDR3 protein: CASSLGTLAGDPYEQYF
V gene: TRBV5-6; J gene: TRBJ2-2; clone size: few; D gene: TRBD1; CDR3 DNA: TGTGCCAGCAGCACGACAGGGTTGGGGGAGCTGTTTTTT; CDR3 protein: CASSTTGLGELFF
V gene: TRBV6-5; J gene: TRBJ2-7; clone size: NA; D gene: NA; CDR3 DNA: TGTGCCAGCACCCCCGGCGGAGGAGCCTACGAGCAGTACTTC; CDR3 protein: CASTPGGGAYEQYF
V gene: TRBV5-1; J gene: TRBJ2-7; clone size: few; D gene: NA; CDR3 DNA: TGCGCCAGCAGCTACCTGATCGGCTACGAGCAGTACTTC; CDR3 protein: CASSYLIGYEQYF
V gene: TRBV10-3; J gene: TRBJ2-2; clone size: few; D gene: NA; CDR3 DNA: TGTGCCATCACGAGCGGGAACACCGGGGAGCTGTTTTTT; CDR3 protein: CAITSGNTGELFF
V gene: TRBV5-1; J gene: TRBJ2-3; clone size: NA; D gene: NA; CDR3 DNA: TGCGCCAGCAGCCCCACTGTCGCAGATACGCAGTATTTT; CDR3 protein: CASSPTVADTQYF
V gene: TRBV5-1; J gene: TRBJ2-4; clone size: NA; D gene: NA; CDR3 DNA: TGCGCCAGCAGCTCGGGCCTAGGGGAACACATTCAGTACTTC; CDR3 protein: CASSSGLGEHIQYF
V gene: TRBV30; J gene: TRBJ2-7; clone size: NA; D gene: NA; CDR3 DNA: TGTGCCTGGACCCCTCAGGGAAGGTCCTACGAGCAGTACTTC; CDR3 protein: CAWTPQGRSYEQYF
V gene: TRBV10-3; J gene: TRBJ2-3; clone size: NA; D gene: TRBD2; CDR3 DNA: TGTGCCATCAGCCCCGGACTAGCGGGAGCGACAGATACGCAGTATTTT; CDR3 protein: CAISPGLAGATDTQYF
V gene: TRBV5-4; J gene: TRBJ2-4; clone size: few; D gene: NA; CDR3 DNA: TGTGCCAGCAGCGGGGCAGCCAAAAACATTCAGTACTTC; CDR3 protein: CASSGAAKNIQYF
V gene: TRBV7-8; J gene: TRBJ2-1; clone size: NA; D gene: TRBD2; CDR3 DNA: TGTGCCAGCAGCACCGGGACTAGCGGGATTGGGTCCTACAATGAGCAGTTCTTC; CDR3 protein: CASSTGTSGIGSYNEQFF
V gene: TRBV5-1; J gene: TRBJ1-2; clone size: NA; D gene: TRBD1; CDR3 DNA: TGCGCCAGCAGCTTGGACGGACAGGGTAGGGGCTACACCTTC; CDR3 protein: CASSLDGQGRGYTF
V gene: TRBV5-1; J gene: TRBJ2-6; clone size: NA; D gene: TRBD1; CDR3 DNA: TGCGCCAGCAGCGGCGGACAGGGTGCCAACGTCCTGACTTTC; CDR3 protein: CASSGGQGANVLTF
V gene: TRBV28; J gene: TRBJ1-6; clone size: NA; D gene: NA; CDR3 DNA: TGTGCCAGCAGGTTAGGGGGGAGGGATTCACCCCTCCACTTT; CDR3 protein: CASRLGGRDSPLHF
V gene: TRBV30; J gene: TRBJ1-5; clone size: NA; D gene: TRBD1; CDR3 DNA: TGTGCCTGGAGTCGTGACAGGGAGAATCAGCCCCAGCATTTT; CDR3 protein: CAWSRDRENQPQHF
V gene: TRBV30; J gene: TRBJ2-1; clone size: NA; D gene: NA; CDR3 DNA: TGTGCCTGGACGAGACCGACTCCCCTAGCCTACAATGAGCAGTTCTTC; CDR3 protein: CAWTRPTPLAYNEQFF
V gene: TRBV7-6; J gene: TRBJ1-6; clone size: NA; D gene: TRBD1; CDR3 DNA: TGTGCCAGTTCCGGGACAGGGAATTCACCCCTCCACTTT; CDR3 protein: CASSGTGNSPLHF
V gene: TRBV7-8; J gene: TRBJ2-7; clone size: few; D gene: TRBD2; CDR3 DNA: TGTGCCAGCAGCCCGGGGGGGCTCAGCTACGAGCAGTACTTC; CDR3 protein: CASSPGGLSYEQYF
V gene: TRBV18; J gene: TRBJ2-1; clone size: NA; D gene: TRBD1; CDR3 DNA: TGTGCCAGCTCAACGGGACAGAGCAGCCTCAATGAGCAGTTCTTC; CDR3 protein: CASSTGQSSLNEQFF
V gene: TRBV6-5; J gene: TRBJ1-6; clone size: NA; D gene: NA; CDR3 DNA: TGTGCCAGCCGGGTCCTCAATTCACCCCTCCACTTT; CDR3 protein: CASRVLNSPLHF
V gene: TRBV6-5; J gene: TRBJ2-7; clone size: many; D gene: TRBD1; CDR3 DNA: TGTGCCAGCAGTTACATGGGACAGTCCTACGAGCAGTACTTC; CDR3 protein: CASSYMGQSYEQYF
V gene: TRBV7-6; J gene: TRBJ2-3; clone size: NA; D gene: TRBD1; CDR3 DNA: TGTGCCAGCAGCTTAGGGGACAGGGGCAGCACAGATACGCAGTATTTT; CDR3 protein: CASSLGDRGSTDTQYF
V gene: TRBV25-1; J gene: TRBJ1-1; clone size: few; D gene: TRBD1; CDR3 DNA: TGTGCCAGCAGTGAAGGGGACAGACGGAACACTGAAGCTTTCTTT; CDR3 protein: CASSEGDRRNTEAFF
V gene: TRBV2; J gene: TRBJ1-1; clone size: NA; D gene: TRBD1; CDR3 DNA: TGTGCCAGCAGTGGCTATCGGACAGGGGAAGCTTTCTTT; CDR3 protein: CASSGYRTGEAFF
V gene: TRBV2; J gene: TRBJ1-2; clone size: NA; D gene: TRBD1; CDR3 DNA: TGTGCCAGCAGCGCCGGACAGGGGTACTACACCTTC; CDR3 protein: CASSAGQGYYTF
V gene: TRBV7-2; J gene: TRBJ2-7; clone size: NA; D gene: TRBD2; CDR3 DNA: TGTGCCAGCAGCTCATTAGCGGGAGCGGGCGAGCAGTACTTC; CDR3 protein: CASSSLAGAGEQYF
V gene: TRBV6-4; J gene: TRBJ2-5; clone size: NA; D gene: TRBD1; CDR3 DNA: TGTGCCAGCAGCAAGGACAGGGAATCGGAGACCCAGTACTTC; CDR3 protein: CASSKDRESETQYF
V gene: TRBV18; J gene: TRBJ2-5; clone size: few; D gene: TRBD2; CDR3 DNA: TGTGCCAGCTCACCGGGACTAGCGGGACGGGAGACCCAGTACTTC; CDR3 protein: CASSPGLAGRETQYF
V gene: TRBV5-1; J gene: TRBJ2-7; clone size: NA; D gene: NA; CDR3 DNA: TGCGCCAGCAGCCTCCGGGGGGCCGACGAGCAGTACTTC; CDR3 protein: CASSLRGADEQYF
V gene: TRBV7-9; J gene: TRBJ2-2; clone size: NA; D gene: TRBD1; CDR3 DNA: TGTGCCAGCAGCCTCCGACAGGGGAGCACCGGGGAGCTGTTTTTT; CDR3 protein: CASSLRQGSTGELFF
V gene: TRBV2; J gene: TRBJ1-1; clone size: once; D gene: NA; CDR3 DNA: TGTGCCAGCAGTGATCAGGGAGGGGGCACTGAAGCTTTCTTT; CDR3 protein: CASSDQGGGTEAFF
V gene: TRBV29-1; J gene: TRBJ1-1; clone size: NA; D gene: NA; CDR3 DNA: TGCAGCGTTTCCTTCACAGGGACGAACACTGAAGCTTTCTTT; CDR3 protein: CSVSFTGTNTEAFF
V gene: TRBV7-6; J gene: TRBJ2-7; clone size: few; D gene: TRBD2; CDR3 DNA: TGTGCCAGCAGCTTCGACTCCCGGGGGGGAGCGGGATTCGCCTACGAGCAGTACTTC; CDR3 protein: CASSFDSRGGAGFAYEQYF
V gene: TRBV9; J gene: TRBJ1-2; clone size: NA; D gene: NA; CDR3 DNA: TGTGCCAGCAGCCAAACAGTAGTCAGCTACACCTTC; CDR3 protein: CASSQTVVSYTF
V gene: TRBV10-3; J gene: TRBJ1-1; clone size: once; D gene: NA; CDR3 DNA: TGTGCCATCAGTCGCGACCCTGCGGGAAACACTGAAGCTTTCTTT; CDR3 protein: CAISRDPAGNTEAFF